One sample yielded the 20 T cell receptor beta chains listed below, sequenced in a study of blood T cell repertoires in COVID-19. Repertoires were generated with immunoSEQ multiplex PCR, while TCRdb's copy carries only in-frame clones and drops some. The sample yields 250,000 to 350,000 clones, 87% seen once. Sequencing used peripheral blood. These receptors originate from a woman aged 45 to 65 who had recovered from COVID-19.

This clone was seen a handful of times. The chain recombines TRBV6-5 with TRBJ1-1; D is undetermined. Germline CDR1 reads MNHEY; CDR2 reads SVGAGI. The V end lost 2 bases, the J end lost 0 bases, and 13 bases lay between the germline ends. This CDR3 spans 16 amino acids. The CDR3 bases are TGTGCCAGCAGTTACACTAGATTAAATCTGAACACTGAAGCTTTCTTT. Translated, it gives CASSYTRLNLNTEAFF.

The V and J genes are TRBV7-2 and TRBJ2-7; a weak D match, TRBD2 (6 bases). The CDR3 totals 14 residues. CDR1 and CDR2 (germline): SGHTA, FQGNSA. V dropped 0 bases and J dropped 1 base, with 7 bases sitting between them. Here the CDR3 reads CASSLATRSYEQYF. The DNA of the CDR3 is TGTGCCAGCAGCTTAGCGACTAGGTCCTACGAGCAGTACTTC.

The V and J genes are TRBV4-3 and TRBJ2-5; no definite D call. Germline V lookup: CDR1 LGHNA, CDR2 YSLEER. Trimming removed 1 base from V and 4 bases from J, with 13 bases in between. The CDR3 totals 15 residues. The CDR3 is CASSQAAAPRETQYF. CDR3 sequence (DNA): TGCGCCAGCAGCCAAGCGGCAGCGCCTCGAGAGACCCAGTACTTC.

This clone occurred a few times. This sequence joins TRBV2 and TRBJ1-3; D is unresolved. Trimming cost V 9 bases and J 4 bases, with 10 bases left between them. The CDR3 sequence is 12 residues long. CDR1 is SNHLY, CDR2 FYNNEI, per germline. The CDR3 protein is CASTRLGNTIYF. DNA of the CDR3: TGTGCCAGTACTCGTCTGGGAAACACCATATATTTT. Based on the CDR3 plus reference TRBV2 and TRBJ1-3, the full variable domain is EPEVTQTPSHQVTQMGQEVILRCVPISNHLYFYWYRQILGQKVEFLVSFYNNEISEKSEIFDDQFSVERPDGSNFTLKIRSTKLEDSAMYFCASTRLGNTIYFGEGSWLTVV.

The chain recombines TRBV9 with TRBJ2-1; no firm D call. The germline V and J ends were trimmed by 0 bases and 10 bases, with 8 bases remaining between them. The CDR3 runs 12 residues. Germline V gives CDR1 SGDLS, CDR2 YYNGEE. The CDR3: CASSVGPREQFF. Here the CDR3 DNA reads TGTGCCAGCAGCGTAGGGCCGCGGGAGCAGTTCTTC.

Here the CDR3 reads CASSLEGAGELFF. The CDR3 nucleotides are TGCGCCAGCAGCTTGGAGGGGGCCGGGGAGCTGTTTTTT. This chain uses TRBV5-1 with TRBJ2-2, with TRBD1 as a possible D gene (6 bases). CDR1 and CDR2 (germline): SGHRS, YFSETQ. V was cut by 0 bases and J by 6 bases, with 6 bases left in between. This CDR3 contains 13 residues.

Note on this clone: At the DNA level, this CDR3 is encoded by other sequences in the same sample as well. The genes are TRBV6-5 and TRBJ1-3; possible D gene TRBD1, 6 bases. Germline V CDR1 and CDR2: MNHEY, SVGAGI. The V end lost 0 bases, the J end lost 0 bases, and 9 bases lay between the germline ends. The CDR3 sequence is 16 residues long. The CDR3 region has the DNA TGTGCCAGCAGTTACTCGAGGACAGACTCTGGAAACACCATATATTTT. As protein: CASSYSRTDSGNTIYF.

This clone has only a few counts. The V and J genes are TRBV6-5 and TRBJ1-5; D unclear. CDR3 size: 13 residues. The V gene's germline CDR1 is MNHEY and CDR2 SVGAGI. The V and J ends lost 0 bases and 6 bases respectively, with 6 bases between them. CDR3: CASSYSRSQPQHF. CDR3 nucleotide sequence: TGTGCCAGCAGTTACTCGAGGAGTCAGCCCCAGCATTTT.

This clone was seen a single time. This chain uses TRBV11-2 with TRBJ2-7, with 8 bases aligning to TRBD2. Germline CDR1 reads SGHAT; CDR2 reads FQNNGV. The V gene end was trimmed by 0 bases and the J gene end by 7 bases; junction bases not matched to a gene: 5. The CDR3 runs 14 residues. CDR3 sequence reads: CASSLEYSGGEQYF. CDR3 nucleotides: TGTGCCAGCAGCTTAGAGTATTCGGGGGGGGAGCAGTACTTC. Variable domain in full (rest from reference TRBV11-2 and TRBJ2-7): EAGVAQSPRYKIIEKRQSVAFWCNPISGHATLYWYQQILGQGPKLLIQFQNNGVVDDSQLPKDRFSAERLKGVDSTLKIQPAKLEDSAVYLCASSLEYSGGEQYFGPGTRLTVT.

V gene TRBV27 combines with J gene TRBJ1-1; no clear D. The germline gives CDR1 MNHEY, CDR2 SMNVEV (reference sequence). The CDR3 is made up of 14 amino acids. V was trimmed by 4 bases and J by 1 base, leaving 10 bases between them. The CDR3: CASSSSATNTEAFF. Written as DNA, the CDR3 is TGTGCCAGCAGTTCATCAGCCACGAACACTGAAGCTTTCTTT.

This rearrangement joins TRBV10-2 to TRBJ1-2; perhaps TRBD1 as D (6 bases). The CDR3 covers 14 residues. Trimming took 3 bases from V and 6 from J, leaving 14 bases between them. Germline V gene lookup returns CDR1 WSHSY and CDR2 SAAADI. CDR3 in DNA: TGCGCCAGCAGTGAATCGAACAGGGTCCATGGCTACACCTTC. Its translation is CASSESNRVHGYTF.

The J gene is TRBJ2-7, the V gene TRBV30, with D possibly matching TRBD1 (6 bases). The CDR3 consists of 14 residues. Between the trimmed V and J ends, which lost 4 bases and 0 bases, there was a span of 13 bases. In germline, CDR1 is GTSNPN, CDR2 SVGIG (reference sequence). The CDR3 DNA follows: TGTGCCTGGACCTACAGGGTAAACTCCTACGAGCAGTACTTC. Amino acids: CAWTYRVNSYEQYF.

The genes are TRBV5-4 and TRBJ2-7, with D possibly matching TRBD1 (6 bases). The CDR3 spans 13 residues. The germline V gene has CDR1 SGHNT and CDR2 YYREEE (reference sequence). Trimming cost V 4 bases and J 2 bases, with 10 bases left between them. Here the CDR3 DNA reads TGTGCCAGCAGCCGTGGGACAACCTACGAGCAGTACTTC. Translation gives CASSRGTTYEQYF.

J is TRBJ1-6 and V is TRBV11-3; D possibly corresponds to TRBD1 (6 bases). V shed 5 bases and J shed 8 bases, with 10 bases lying between them. The CDR3 extends over 13 amino acids. Germline CDR1 reads SGHNT; CDR2 reads YENEEA. This CDR3 reads CASSRSGDSPLHF. CDR3 nucleotide sequence: TGTGCCAGCAGCCGTTCAGGGGATTCACCCCTCCACTTT.

The J gene is TRBJ1-5, the V gene TRBV6-6, with 7 bases that match TRBD1. Trimming removed 2 bases from V and 6 bases from J; junction bases left unmatched: 10. From germline, CDR1 is MNHNY and CDR2 SVGAGI (reference sequence). CDR3 length equals 16 residues. Here the CDR3 DNA reads TGTGCCAGCAGTTACGGTCGAGGGACAGTGGGTCAGCCCCAGCATTTT. Translation gives CASSYGRGTVGQPQHF.

The genes are TRBV28 and TRBJ1-2; the D is unclear. The germline CDR1 and CDR2 sequences are MDHEN and SYDVKM. Trimming removed 10 bases at V and 0 bases at J, with 6 bases between. The CDR3 covers 11 residues. The CDR3 DNA follows: TGTGCCACCACAGCTAACTATGGCTACACCTTC. Amino acids: CATTANYGYTF.

This chain connects TRBV29-1 to TRBJ1-2; tentative D call: TRBD1 (5 bases). CDR3 size: 14 residues. Germline values: CDR1 SQVTM, CDR2 ANQGSEA. V gave up 3 bases and J gave up 8 bases, with 19 bases separating them. This CDR3 is CSVDLVAGIGGYTF. The DNA for the CDR3 is TGCAGCGTTGACCTCGTGGCAGGGATCGGAGGCTACACCTTC.

J is TRBJ1-1 and V is TRBV19; 7 nucleotides line up with TRBD1. Looked up from germline, CDR1 is LNHDA and CDR2 is SQIVND (reference sequence). V lost 8 bases, J lost 5 bases, and 5 bases stayed unmatched. This CDR3 is built from 12 residues. CDR3 nucleotides: TGTGCCAGTGCAGGGGGATGGACTGAAGCTTTCTTT. It yields the protein CASAGGWTEAFF.

In its sample, this clone was seen a few times. This rearrangement joins TRBV24-1 to TRBJ2-5; D is possibly TRBD2 (6 bases). This CDR3 has 14 amino acids. Looked up from germline, CDR1 is KGHDR and CDR2 is SFDVKD. The V end was cut by 6 bases, the J end by 3 bases, with 13 bases between. In DNA, the CDR3 is TGTGCCACCAGTAGGGGACTTGATGAAGAGACCCAGTACTTC. This codes for CATSRGLDEETQYF.

The genes are TRBV15 and TRBJ2-7, with TRBD2 as a possible D gene (6 bases). The ends were cut back, 3 bases at V and 0 bases at J, with 15 bases in the middle. The CDR3 totals 16 residues. Per germline, CDR1 LNHNV and CDR2 YYDKDF (reference sequence). CDR3 DNA: TGTGCCACCAGCAGGGATCCGGGACTCGTCTCCTACGAGCAGTACTTC. It encodes CATSRDPGLVSYEQYF.